What follows describes a single T cell receptor (beta chain). In germline, CDR1 is SGHTS, CDR2 YDEGEE. This CDR3 is 15 amino acids long. V lost 7 bases to trimming and J lost 5 bases; unmatched junction nucleotides: 9. This sample was taken from a study of blood T cell repertoires in COVID-19. Per the study methods: For nucleated cells, counts were estimated from reference gene primer amplification. Only in-frame clones appear in the TCRdb table, and some are missing; sequencing was by immunoSEQ multiplex PCR. V and J calls plus clone size are reproduced from that table; the DNA served to infer D and trimming. The profile covers about 75,000 clones, with 80% to 90% appearing a single time and around 5.8% taken by the ten largest.

The sequence was obtained from a woman aged 50 to 60 with acute or convalescent COVID-19. The sequenced sample was peripheral blood. The chain recombines TRBV5-8 with TRBJ2-1, with 10 bases that match TRBD2. CDR3 DNA: TGTGCCAGCCCCTCCCCTAGCGGGAGACACAATGAGCAGTTCTTC. It specifies CASPSPSGRHNEQFF. Variable domain in full (rest from reference TRBV5-8 and TRBJ2-1): EAGVTQSPTHLIKTRGQQATLRCSPISGHTSVYWYQQALGLGLQFLLWYDEGEERNRGNFPPRFSGRQFPNYSSELNVNALELEDSALYLCASPSPSGRHNEQFFGPGTRLTVL.